Listed here are 21 T cell receptor beta chains from one sample, sequenced in a study of neurological immune-mediated disorders. TCRdb re-called the 5' RACE reads through MiXCR, storing one row per CDR3 protein. The sample holds over 55,000 distinct CDR3 sequences, under 2.5% seen once. Sequenced material: PBMCs. These TCRs come from a man in his fifties or sixties with multiple sclerosis.

This clonotype was counted ten times or more. The chain carries TRBV27 and TRBJ2-3; 8 bases are shared with TRBD2. The J segment lost 1 base and the V segment lost 2 bases, leaving 2 bases of the junction unmatched. This CDR3 comprises 15 residues. Germline assignment: CDR1 MNHEY and CDR2 SMNVEV (reference sequence). CDR3 loop: CASSLAAGGTDTQYF. Written as DNA, the CDR3 is TGTGCCAGCAGTTTAGCAGCGGGGGGCACAGATACGCAGTATTTT.

This clonotype appeared many times. This chain connects TRBV25-1 to TRBJ1-2; TRBD1 aligns across 9 bases. CDR1 and CDR2 from the germline V gene are MGHDK and SYGVNS. The CDR3 has 14 amino acids. Germline trimming cut 4 bases from V and 7 bases from J; bases unmatched to any gene: 7. This CDR3 reads CASSGDRVGVGYTF. CDR3 DNA: TGTGCCAGCAGTGGGGACAGGGTTGGGGTTGGCTACACCTTC.

This clonotype occurred many times. CDR3 sequence (DNA): TGTGCCAGCAGCGCCCAGGCGTCGACTAGTGGAGAGACCCAGTACTTC. Translating it yields CASSAQASTSGETQYF. The rearrangement links TRBV7-6 to TRBJ2-5, with a weak D call TRBD2 (6 bases). The germline CDR1 and CDR2 sequences are SGHVS and FNYEAQ. CDR3 length: 16 residues. V was cut by 5 bases and J by 4 bases, with 20 bases left in between.

This clonotype was observed at least ten times. This sequence joins TRBV7-8 and TRBJ1-2; D remains ambiguous. V lost 5 bases and J 2 bases, leaving 15 bases between the germline ends. Germline CDR1 and CDR2: SGHVS and FQNEAQ. CDR3 length equals 15 residues. The chain's CDR3 is CASSPARESNYGYTF. The CDR3, as DNA: TGTGCCAGCAGCCCGGCTAGGGAGTCGAACTATGGCTACACCTTC.

This clonotype was seen ten or more times. J is TRBJ2-7 and V is TRBV20-1, with TRBD1 matching 7 bases. V lost 5 bases, J lost 1 base, and 5 bases stayed unmatched. The CDR3 spans 13 residues. Germline CDR1 reads DFQATT; CDR2 reads SNEGSKA (reference sequence). CDR3 residues: CSAGQVPSYEQYF. CDR3 coding DNA: TGCAGTGCTGGACAGGTCCCATCCTACGAGCAGTACTTC.

There are many counts of this clonotype. V is TRBV5-1 and J is TRBJ2-2; perhaps TRBD1 as D (6 bases). V was trimmed by 4 bases and J by 9 bases, leaving 22 bases between them. Germline values: CDR1 SGHRS, CDR2 YFSETQ. The CDR3 totals 16 residues. CDR3 DNA sequence: TGCGCCAGCAGCAGCCCGGCTGCAGGGGCGAAGCGGGAGCTGTTTTTT. This codes for CASSSPAAGAKRELFF.

This clonotype was seen ten or more times. The chain carries TRBV14 and TRBJ1-2, with a weak D call TRBD1 (5 bases). CDR3 length: 15 residues. CDR1 SGHDN and CDR2 FVKESK come from the germline V gene. Trimming stripped 1 base from V and 0 bases from J, with 9 bases between. CDR3: CASSQAQDPNYGYTF. CDR3 DNA: TGTGCCAGCAGCCAAGCACAGGACCCTAACTATGGCTACACCTTC.

This clonotype was seen at least ten times. V is TRBV6-2 or TRBV6-3 and J is TRBJ1-1, with a possible D match to TRBD1 (5 bases). Per germline, CDR1 MNHEY and CDR2 SVGEGT. This CDR3 region has 13 residues. V lost 4 bases and J lost 6, with 12 bases in between. CDR3 in amino acids: CASSFLGLAEAFF. In DNA, the CDR3 is TGTGCCAGCAGTTTTCTGGGGCTCGCTGAAGCTTTCTTT.

This clonotype has ten or more counts. This chain joins TRBV29-1 and TRBJ2-3; D ambiguous. Germline CDR1 is SQVTM and CDR2 is ANQGSEA. Trimming cost V 7 bases and J 5 bases, with 13 bases left between them. The CDR3 is made up of 12 amino acids. CDR3 residues: CSAAVVEDTQYF. The CDR3 DNA reads as TGCAGCGCTGCGGTGGTGGAAGATACGCAGTATTTT.

V gene TRBV12-3 or TRBV12-4 combines with J gene TRBJ2-3, with 12 bases lining up with TRBD2. There are 16 residues in the CDR3. Trimming removed 4 bases from V and 4 bases from J; junction bases left unmatched: 6. CDR3 nucleotide sequence: TGTGCCAGCAGTTCGTCTAGCGGGGGGGCCCCAGATACGCAGTATTTT. This gives the protein CASSSSSGGAPDTQYF.

This clonotype was recorded many times. This chain joins TRBV29-1 and TRBJ2-7; either TRBD1 or TRBD2 may fit D (5 bases each). Trimming cost V 6 bases and J 7 bases, with 16 bases left between them. The CDR3 totals 12 residues. Germline V gives CDR1 SQVTM, CDR2 ANQGSEA. The CDR3 loop is CSVAPGPGEQYF. The CDR3 coding sequence is TGCAGCGTAGCCCCGGGACCTGGGGAGCAGTACTTC.

This clonotype was seen more than once but under ten times. This sequence joins TRBV11-2 and TRBJ2-5; D gene unclear. This CDR3 spans 15 amino acids. Trimming cost V 0 bases and J 1 base, with 9 bases left between them. Germline V gives CDR1 SGHAT, CDR2 FQNNGV. The CDR3 protein is CASSLDRQRQETQYF. DNA of the CDR3: TGTGCCAGCAGCTTAGATCGACAACGCCAAGAGACCCAGTACTTC.

This clonotype showed up many times. CDR3: CATSQGGNTEAFF. DNA of the CDR3: TGTGCCACCAGTCAGGGTGGTAACACTGAAGCTTTCTTT. The chain recombines TRBV24-1 with TRBJ1-1, with D tentatively TRBD1 (5 bases). Germline V gives CDR1 KGHDR, CDR2 SFDVKD. Trimming removed 6 bases from V and 2 bases from J, with 9 bases in between. The CDR3 is 13 amino acids.

This clonotype was seen ten or more times. CDR3 in amino acids: CASSPWTGALGYTF. The CDR3 nucleotides are TGTGCCAGCAGCCCTTGGACAGGGGCGCTGGGCTACACCTTC. The chain couples TRBV7-9 to TRBJ1-2; 9 bases line up with TRBD1. The germline V gene has CDR1 SEHNR and CDR2 FQNEAQ (reference sequence). V dropped 5 bases and J dropped 8; count of bases not matched to a gene: 9. The CDR3 totals 14 residues.

This clonotype has at least ten counts. This chain connects TRBV20-1 to TRBJ1-2, with TRBD1 matching 9 bases. Trimming at V came to 6 bases and at J to 3 bases, leaving 5 bases not matched to a gene. The CDR3 sequence is 13 residues long. The germline V gene has CDR1 DFQATT and CDR2 SNEGSKA (reference sequence). The CDR3 DNA follows: TGCAGTGCCCAGGACAGGGGCGACTATGGCTACACCTTC. Translation: CSAQDRGDYGYTF.

This clonotype showed up many times. This rearrangement joins TRBV12-3 or TRBV12-4 to TRBJ2-2; possibly TRBD1 for D (6 bases). The CDR3 runs to 16 residues. V was clipped by 4 bases and J by 1 base, with 13 bases between them. CDR3 coding DNA: TGTGCCAGCAGTTACCACTTACAGGGGAACACCGGGGAGCTGTTTTTT. Its protein is CASSYHLQGNTGELFF.

Many counts were recorded for this clonotype. The rearrangement links TRBV7-9 to TRBJ1-1; TRBD1 might be the D (6 bases). From germline, CDR1 is SEHNR and CDR2 FQNEAQ (reference sequence). The CDR3 is 16 amino acids. V was cut by 7 bases and J by 5 bases, with 23 bases left in between. CDR3 loop: CASNPTSVTGGTEAFF. In DNA, the CDR3 is TGTGCCAGCAACCCCACCAGCGTGACAGGCGGGACTGAAGCTTTCTTT.

This clonotype was seen repeatedly, ten times or more. The rearrangement joins TRBV29-1 to TRBJ2-6, with 7 nucleotides matching TRBD2. The junction had 6 bases not matched to a gene; V was cut back by 4 bases and J by 3 bases. The CDR3 is 15 amino acids. Germline CDR1 SQVTM, CDR2 ANQGSEA. The CDR3 region is CSVGTPGGGANVLTF. The CDR3 DNA reads as TGCAGCGTTGGGACACCGGGGGGTGGGGCCAACGTCCTGACTTTC.

This clonotype appeared many times. This chain joins TRBV20-1 and TRBJ2-7; D ambiguous. In germline, CDR1 is DFQATT, CDR2 SNEGSKA (reference sequence). This CDR3 contains 13 residues. Trimming pared 5 bases from V and 1 base from J, leaving 12 bases between. The CDR3 DNA is TGCAGTGCTTCGGACGGACCGTCCTACGAGCAGTACTTC. Protein: CSASDGPSYEQYF.

This clonotype has at least ten counts. This chain connects TRBV5-1 to TRBJ1-2; D gene ambiguous. The CDR3 covers 12 residues. V was shortened by 0 bases and J by 8 bases, with 8 bases between the two germline ends. CDR1 and CDR2 (germline): SGHRS, YFSETQ. The CDR3 is CASSLDRNGYTF. Here the CDR3 DNA reads TGCGCCAGCAGCTTGGACCGGAACGGCTACACCTTC.

In this sample, this clonotype turned up many times. The chain has TRBV20-1 and TRBJ2-4, with unresolved D. CDR1 is DFQATT, CDR2 SNEGSKA, per germline (reference sequence). Trimming left V 6 bases short and J 0 bases short, with 15 bases between. The CDR3 spans 15 residues. The CDR3 reads CSAFEADLAKNIQYF. CDR3 in DNA: TGCAGTGCCTTTGAGGCAGACCTAGCCAAAAACATTCAGTACTTC.